This TCR beta chain was sequenced during a study of blood T cell repertoires in COVID-19. The study recruited people aged about 18 to 95 years across approximately 25 US areas. Self-reported history from a screening survey and questionnaire set each donor's cohort. A case of COVID-19 had been met by exposed participants within 2 weeks before study entry. TCRdb keeps only in-frame clones here, not all; method: immunoSEQ multiplex PCR. The sample consists of about 200,000 clones, 80% to 90% of them appearing once. Deletions cut 5 bases from V and 7 bases from J, with 15 bases between. Germline V gene data show CDR1 as MNHEY and CDR2 as SMNVEV (reference sequence). This CDR3 contains 14 residues.

The clonotype comes from a woman under 40 who had been exposed to COVID-19. Sequenced material: PBMCs or T cells enriched from blood (not recorded which). The rearrangement uses TRBV27 and TRBJ1-3; tentatively, D is TRBD1 (6 bases). Written as DNA, the CDR3 is TGTGCCAGCAGTGCCCAACAGGGCGTGAACACCATATATTTT. Translating it yields CASSAQQGVNTIYF.